The next 16 T cell receptor beta chains were all read from a single sample in a study of T-cell memory formation after mild COVID-19. TCRdb called the 5' RACE reads again in MiXCR, with one record for every CDR3 protein. This sample has around 130,000 distinct CDR3 sequences; around 15% occur once, and the top ten carry around 28%. Source material: PBMCs or a T cell subset sorted from them (not recorded which). Source of these receptors: an adult woman who had mild COVID-19 (a few samples of this study predate the infection). Cell type and time point are not known.

This clonotype was counted many times. The chain has TRBV4-3 and TRBJ2-7; D may be TRBD1 (6 bases). CDR3 length: 15 amino acids. The germline V and J ends were trimmed by 3 bases and 2 bases, with 14 bases remaining between them. CDR1 and CDR2 (germline): LGHNA, YSLEER. This chain's CDR3 is CASSQGRQATYEQYF. The CDR3 DNA sequence: TGCGCCAGCAGCCAGGGTAGACAGGCGACCTACGAGCAGTACTTC.

This chain connects TRBV7-9 to TRBJ2-2; D might be TRBD1 (5 bases). Germline assignment: CDR1 SEHNR and CDR2 FQNEAQ (reference sequence). The CDR3 is 14 residues long. Between the trimmed V and J ends, which lost 4 bases and 4 bases, there was a span of 10 bases. CDR3 sequence (DNA): TGTGCCAGCAGCTGGCAGGGTGGCACCGGGGAGCTGTTTTTT. Translated: CASSWQGGTGELFF.

The V and J genes are TRBV12-3 or TRBV12-4 and TRBJ1-5, with a weak D call TRBD1 (5 bases). V was clipped by 3 bases and J by 6 bases, with 15 bases between them. This CDR3 has 15 amino acids. This CDR3 reads CASSLRGGRGQPQHF. The CDR3 DNA follows: TGTGCCAGCAGTTTGCGGGGAGGGAGGGGTCAGCCCCAGCATTTT.

This clonotype has a handful of counts. The chain has TRBV12-3 or TRBV12-4 and TRBJ2-1; no definite D call. The CDR3 has 12 residues. V lost 0 bases and J lost 8, with 5 bases in between. The CDR3 region has the DNA TGTGCCAGCAGTTTAGCCGCCGATGAGCAGTTCTTC. It encodes CASSLAADEQFF.

This chain joins TRBV5-6 and TRBJ2-7; 10 nucleotides match TRBD2. Germline CDR1 SGHDT, CDR2 YYEEEE. The CDR3 sequence is 14 residues long. Trimming took 2 bases from V and 2 from J; bases not matched to a gene: 1. CDR3 bases: TGTGCCAGCAGCTTACTAGCGGGGACCTACGAGCAGTACTTC. As protein: CASSLLAGTYEQYF.

This clonotype was detected a few times. The V and J genes are TRBV4-2 and TRBJ2-7; D call uncertain. This CDR3 contains 14 residues. Deletions cut 0 bases from V and 3 bases from J, with 9 bases between. Germline CDR1 is LGHNA and CDR2 is YNFKEQ. The DNA for the CDR3 is TGTGCCAGCAGCCAAGATGGGATAGGCTACGAGCAGTACTTC. This gives the protein CASSQDGIGYEQYF.

The table lists this clonotype with a few counts. This chain links TRBV20-1 with TRBJ2-7, with D possibly being TRBD1 (6 bases). Trimming shortened V by 5 bases and J by 2 bases, and 13 bases separated the two germline ends. Germline values: CDR1 DFQATT, CDR2 SNEGSKA (reference sequence). The CDR3 consists of 13 residues. This chain's CDR3 is CSAWTQGTYEQYF. The DNA for the CDR3 is TGCAGTGCTTGGACCCAGGGGACCTACGAGCAGTACTTC.

This clonotype occurred a few times. V is TRBV7-9 and J is TRBJ2-1; D gene unclear. The CDR3 totals 17 residues. Germline lookup yields CDR1 SEHNR and CDR2 FQNEAQ (reference sequence). Trimming removed 1 base from V and 0 bases from J, with 13 bases in between. In DNA, the CDR3 is TGTGCCAGCAGCTTAGTCGCCACACCTAGCTCCTACAATGAGCAGTTCTTC. This codes for CASSLVATPSSYNEQFF.

There are a few counts of this clonotype. The chain employs TRBV24-1 and TRBJ2-2; D possibly corresponds to TRBD2 (5 bases). This CDR3 comprises 16 residues. Trimming took off 1 base at V and 6 bases at J, with 14 bases between the two ends. The germline CDR1 and CDR2 sequences are KGHDR and SFDVKD. The CDR3 here is CATSDFTSAGPGELFF. The CDR3, as DNA: TGTGCCACCAGTGATTTCACCTCGGCGGGTCCCGGGGAGCTGTTTTTT.

This clonotype was seen repeatedly, ten times or more. J is TRBJ2-2 and V is TRBV7-2; TRBD2 agrees at 10 bases. The germline V gene encodes CDR1 SGHTA and CDR2 FQGNSA. V lost 5 bases to trimming and J lost 0 bases; unmatched junction nucleotides: 9. The CDR3 spans 18 residues. The CDR3 sequence: CASSTEPLAGPNTGELFF. CDR3 DNA: TGTGCCAGCAGCACAGAACCACTAGCGGGGCCGAACACCGGGGAGCTGTTTTTT.

The chain employs TRBV6-1 and TRBJ2-3; no firm D call. Trimming left V 6 bases short and J 0 bases short, with 10 bases between. Germline CDR1 MNHNS, CDR2 SASEGT. This CDR3 has 14 residues. The CDR3 sequence is CASSPWASTDTQYF. CDR3 coding DNA: TGTGCCAGCAGCCCATGGGCTAGCACAGATACGCAGTATTTT.

This clonotype was counted at least ten times. V usage is TRBV12-3 or TRBV12-4 and J usage is TRBJ2-1; 9 bases fit TRBD2. The V and J ends lost 6 bases and 1 base, in that order; junction bases with no gene match: 4. The CDR3 runs to 15 residues. The CDR3 reads CASSTLAGSYNEQFF. Written as DNA, the CDR3 is TGTGCCAGCAGCACCCTAGCGGGGTCCTACAATGAGCAGTTCTTC.

V usage is TRBV21-1 and J usage is TRBJ2-7; the D call in the table, TRBD2, was not verified against the DNA. TRBV21-1 is termed a pseudogene. The CDR3 length is 14 residues. The CDR3 nucleotides read TGTGCCAGCAGCAACGGGGGACTAGTGTACGAGCAGTACTTC. Its translation: CASSNGGLVYEQYF.

V is TRBV6-5 and J is TRBJ2-3; 7 bases match TRBD2. The CDR3 loop spans 15 amino acids. In germline, CDR1 is MNHEY, CDR2 SVGAGI. The trim removed 3 bases at V and 0 bases at J, leaving 3 bases unmatched. The chain's CDR3 is CASSYGRESTDTQYF. CDR3 bases: TGTGCCAGCAGTTATGGGCGGGAGAGCACAGATACGCAGTATTTT.

The V call is TRBV12-3 or TRBV12-4, the J call TRBJ2-3; TRBD1 matches at 9 bases. V was pared by 5 bases and J by 7 bases, with 4 bases of the junction left unmatched. The CDR3 extends over 13 amino acids. CDR3 region: CASSRDRAYTQYF. CDR3 DNA sequence: TGTGCCAGCAGTCGGGACAGGGCATATACGCAGTATTTT.

The gene calls are TRBV3-1 and TRBJ2-7; 7 nucleotides match TRBD2. The CDR3 totals 17 residues. Trimming removed 0 bases from V and 0 bases from J; junction bases left unmatched: 8. CDR1 is LGHDT and CDR2 is YNNKEL in the germline V gene (reference sequence). The CDR3 coding sequence is TGTGCCAGCAGCCAAGATATCCGGGAGGCATTCTCCTACGAGCAGTACTTC. Its translation is CASSQDIREAFSYEQYF.